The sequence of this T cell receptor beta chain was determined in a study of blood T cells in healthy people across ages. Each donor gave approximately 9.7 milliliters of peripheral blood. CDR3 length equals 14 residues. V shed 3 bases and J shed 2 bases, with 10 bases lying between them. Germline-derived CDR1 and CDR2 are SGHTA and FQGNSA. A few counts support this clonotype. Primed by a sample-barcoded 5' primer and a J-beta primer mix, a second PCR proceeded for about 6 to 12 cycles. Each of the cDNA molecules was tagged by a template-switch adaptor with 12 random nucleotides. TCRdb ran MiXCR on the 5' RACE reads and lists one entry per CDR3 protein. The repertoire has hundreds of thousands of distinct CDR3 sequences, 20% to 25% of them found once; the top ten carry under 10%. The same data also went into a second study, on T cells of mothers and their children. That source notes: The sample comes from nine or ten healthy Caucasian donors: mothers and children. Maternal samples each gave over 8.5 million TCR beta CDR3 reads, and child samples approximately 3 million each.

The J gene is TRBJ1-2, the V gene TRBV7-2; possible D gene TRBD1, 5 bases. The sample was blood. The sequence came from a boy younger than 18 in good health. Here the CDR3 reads CASSFWDGNYGYTF. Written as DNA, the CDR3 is TGTGCCAGCAGCTTTTGGGACGGGAACTATGGCTACACCTTC.